A selection of T cell receptor beta chains follows, all from one sample in a study of blood T cells in healthy people across ages. Each CDR3 protein gets one entry after TCRdb re-called the 5' RACE reads with MiXCR. The sample lists 1,500,000 or so distinct CDR3 sequences, approximately 63% occurring once. Sequencing was carried out using blood. All receptors derive from a man aged 18 to 29 in good health. The CDR3 runs from the conserved cysteine through the conserved F or W. Each record gives: D gene, clone size, J gene, V gene, CDR3 protein, CDR3 DNA. The D gene is left open where the match is weak. Some rows mark clone size as missing; the rest say once, few, many or name a class of expanded clone.

.,.,TRBJ1-2,TRBV29-1,CSVEGPRGDYGYTF,TGCAGCGTTGAAGGGCCCAGGGGTGACTATGGCTACACCTTC
.,.,TRBJ2-1,TRBV14,CASSQETGTRIGDEQFF,TGTGCCAGCAGCCAAGAGACCGGGACACGGATCGGTGATGAGCAGTTCTTC
.,few,TRBJ2-1,TRBV6-5,CASSYSWSGSDEQFF,TGTGCCAGCAGTTACTCGTGGTCGGGCTCCGATGAGCAGTTCTTC
TRBD2,.,TRBJ2-5,TRBV28,CASGVAGGQETQYF,TGTGCCAGCGGTGTTGCGGGGGGACAAGAGACCCAGTACTTT
TRBD2,few,TRBJ2-7,TRBV4-1,CASSQGLAINYEQYF,TGCGCCAGCAGCCAGGGACTAGCGATTAACTACGAGCAGTACTTC
.,few,TRBJ2-7,TRBV4-2,CASSLRQAPGSYEQYF,TGTGCCAGCAGCCTAAGACAGGCCCCCGGCTCCTACGAGCAGTACTTC
.,.,TRBJ2-7,TRBV4-1,CASSHAAYSYEQYF,TGCGCCAGCAGCCATGCAGCTTACTCCTACGAGCAGTACTTC
TRBD1,.,TRBJ1-2,TRBV28,CASSSSTLDRAGEGYTF,TGTGCCAGCAGTTCCTCAACCCTGGACAGGGCAGGAGAAGGCTACACCTTC
.,.,TRBJ2-1,TRBV7-2,CASSFGPGGETQFF,TGTGCCAGCAGCTTTGGACCCGGCGGGGAGACCCAGTTCTTC
.,.,TRBJ1-1,TRBV14,CASSTIPQALNTEAFF,TGTGCCAGCAGTACAATCCCCCAAGCCTTGAACACTGAAGCTTTCTTT
.,.,TRBJ2-7,TRBV25-1,CASSDVFVLPQYF,TGTGCCAGCAGTGATGTCTTCGTTTTGCCGCAGTACTTC
.,.,TRBJ1-6,TRBV5-1,CASSINLGNSPLHF,TGCGCCAGCAGCATTAATCTCGGGAATTCACCCCTCCACTTT
TRBD1,.,TRBJ2-5,TRBV6-6,CASSYEGQQETQYF,TGTGCCAGCAGTTACGAGGGACAGCAAGAGACCCAGTACTTC
TRBD2,few,TRBJ2-7,TRBV3-1,CASSQNSGGDEQYF,TGTGCCAGCAGCCAAAATAGCGGGGGCGACGAGCAGTACTTC
TRBD2,many,TRBJ2-1,TRBV12-3/TRBV12-4,CASSPARGLAGGGSYNEQFF,TGTGCCAGCAGCCCCGCTAGGGGACTAGCGGGGGGAGGGTCCTACAATGAGCAGTTCTTC
TRBD1,.,TRBJ1-2,TRBV25-1,CASSEWGQDYGYTF,TGTGCCAGCAGTGAGTGGGGACAGGACTATGGCTACACCTTC
.,.,TRBJ2-1,TRBV12-3/TRBV12-4,CASTDGQHEQFF,TGTGCCAGCACCGACGGACAGCATGAGCAGTTCTTC
.,.,TRBJ2-3,TRBV20-1,CSAAAGRTQYF,TGCAGTGCCGCCGCCGGACGTACGCAGTATTTT
.,few,TRBJ1-2,TRBV2,CASSVPGVRGYTF,TGTGCCAGCAGTGTTCCAGGGGTCCGGGGCTACACCTTC
TRBD2,.,TRBJ2-1,TRBV20-1,CSASSKRGEYNEQFF,TGCAGTGCCAGTTCGAAGCGGGGGGAGTACAATGAGCAGTTCTTC
.,.,TRBJ2-5,TRBV7-8,CASRPGGPIETQYF,TGTGCCAGCAGGCCCGGGGGTCCTATAGAGACCCAGTACTTC
TRBD1,few,TRBJ2-6,TRBV6-2/TRBV6-3,CASTTDRYSGANVLTF,TGTGCCAGCACTACGGACAGGTACTCTGGGGCCAACGTCCTGACTTTC
.,.,TRBJ2-7,TRBV7-2,CASSSPGLLLYEQYF,TGTGCCAGCAGCTCCCCGGGACTCTTACTCTACGAGCAGTACTTC
.,.,TRBJ1-5,TRBV28,CASSPPGFGQPQHF,TGTGCCAGCAGCCCACCAGGGTTTGGGCAGCCCCAGCATTTT
TRBD2,.,TRBJ2-1,TRBV7-9,CASSLFVVPGGYNEQFF,TGTGCCAGCAGCTTATTCGTGGTGCCCGGGGGGTACAATGAGCAGTTCTTC
.,.,TRBJ2-4,TRBV7-9,CASSLAGYHIQYF,TGTGCCAGCAGCTTAGCAGGGTACCACATTCAGTACTTC
TRBD2,few,TRBJ2-3,TRBV4-1,CASSSTLAGGRDDTQYF,TGCGCCAGCAGCTCTACGCTGGCGGGGGGGCGTGACGATACGCAGTATTTT
.,.,TRBJ1-4,TRBV5-1,CASAGGPGSNEKLFF,TGCGCCAGCGCGGGGGGGCCAGGGTCAAATGAAAAACTGTTTTTT
.,few,TRBJ2-7,TRBV29-1,CSVINAPSYEQYF,TGCAGCGTCATAAACGCTCCCTCCTACGAGCAGTACTTC
.,.,TRBJ1-3,TRBV18,CASSPRGSDGNTIYF,TGTGCCAGCTCACCAAGAGGGAGCGATGGAAACACCATATATTTT
TRBD2,.,TRBJ2-1,TRBV19,CASSVPGTSGGSSYNEQFF,TGTGCCAGTAGTGTACCCGGGACTAGCGGGGGAAGCTCCTACAATGAGCAGTTCTTC
.,few,TRBJ2-3,TRBV6-6,CASSAEGDTQYF,TGTGCCAGCAGTGCCGAGGGGGATACGCAGTATTTT
.,.,TRBJ2-1,TRBV4-2,CASSQDLRPNGSYNEQFF,TGTGCCAGCAGCCAGGACCTGCGGCCTAACGGGAGCTACAATGAGCAGTTCTTC
TRBD1,.,TRBJ1-5,TRBV12-3/TRBV12-4,CASSFTAGGFQPQHF,TGTGCCAGCAGTTTTACGGCAGGGGGTTTTCAGCCCCAGCATTTT
.,few,TRBJ2-7,TRBV10-3,CAISADGVAYEQYF,TGTGCCATCAGTGCGGACGGGGTCGCCTACGAGCAGTACTTC
TRBD2,.,TRBJ2-1,TRBV9,CASRPGLAGVGSYNEQFF,TGTGCCAGCAGACCGGGACTAGCGGGAGTGGGCTCCTACAATGAGCAGTTCTTC
.,few,TRBJ2-4,TRBV4-1,CASSQTLLLAKNIQYF,TGCGCCAGCAGCCAAACTCTACTCTTAGCCAAAAACATTCAGTACTTC
.,.,TRBJ1-2,TRBV30,CAWSTGPGGYTF,TGTGCCTGGAGTACAGGGCCGGGCGGCTACACCTTC
TRBD2,few,TRBJ2-7,TRBV12-3/TRBV12-4,CASSSTAGRSYEQYF,TGTGCCAGCAGCTCTACAGCGGGGCGCTCCTACGAGCAGTACTTC
.,few,TRBJ2-5,TRBV12-3/TRBV12-4,CASSSAGHQGAQYF,TGTGCCAGCAGTTCGGCTGGGCACCAGGGAGCCCAGTACTTC
.,.,TRBJ2-7,TRBV20-1,CSIGEQYF,TGCAGTATAGGCGAGCAGTACTTC
.,.,TRBJ2-2,TRBV5-5,CASSSLPEGGGTGELFF,TGTGCCAGCAGCTCCCTTCCGGAGGGAGGAGGGACCGGGGAGCTGTTTTTT
TRBD1,.,TRBJ1-1,TRBV27,CASSFSGGNTEAFF,TGTGCCAGCAGTTTCTCAGGGGGGAACACTGAAGCTTTCTTT
.,.,TRBJ2-1,TRBV20-1,CSEGSNEQFF,TGCAGTGAAGGCTCGAATGAGCAGTTCTTC
.,.,TRBJ2-2,TRBV4-2,CASSQEFGSNTGELFF,TGTGCCAGCAGCCAAGAGTTTGGCTCAAACACCGGGGAGCTGTTTTTT
TRBD1,.,TRBJ2-1,TRBV4-1,CASSPGQSYNERFF,TGCGCCAGCAGCCCGGGACAGTCGTACAATGAGCGGTTCTTC
.,.,TRBJ2-5,TRBV14,CASSYSYRAPQETQYF,TGTGCCAGCAGCTATTCCTATCGGGCGCCCCAAGAGACCCAGTACTTC
.,few,TRBJ2-5,TRBV7-9,CASSLGNSQETQYF,TGTGCCAGCAGCTTAGGAAACTCCCAAGAGACCCAGTACTTC
.,.,TRBJ2-7,TRBV3-1,CASSQDLSGPLSYEQYF,TGTGCCAGCAGCCAAGATCTGTCCGGGCCCCTCTCCTACGAGCAGTACTTC
TRBD1,few,TRBJ1-4,TRBV6-5,CASRPLGDRNEKLFF,TGTGCCAGCAGACCCCTAGGGGACAGAAATGAAAAACTGTTTTTT
.,.,TRBJ2-4,TRBV7-9,CASSSGPWEQYF,TGTGCCAGCAGCTCAGGGCCGTGGGAGCAGTACTTC
.,.,TRBJ2-7,TRBV11-2,CASAGLDLYEQYF,TGTGCCAGCGCGGGACTCGACCTCTACGAGCAGTACTTC
.,many,TRBJ2-5,TRBV3-1,CASSPTQETQYF,TGTGCCAGCAGCCCGACCCAAGAGACCCAGTACTTC
.,.,TRBJ2-1,TRBV3-1,CASSQGVGRGHNEQFF,TGTGCCAGCAGCCAAGGGGTGGGAAGAGGGCACAATGAGCAGTTCTTC